This TCR beta chain was found in a study of T-cell reconstitution after alpha-beta-depleted transplantation in children. A TCRbeta library incorporating unique molecular identifiers was prepared. TCRdb reprocessed the PCR reads with MiXCR, giving one entry per CDR3 protein. The data show fewer than 550,000 distinct CDR3 sequences, under 13% seen once. Deletions cut 0 bases from V and 5 bases from J, with 13 bases between. This CDR3 spans 15 amino acids. Looked up from germline, CDR1 is DFQATT and CDR2 is SNEGSKA (reference sequence). This sequence joins TRBV20-1 and TRBJ2-2, with D maybe TRBD1 (6 bases). Specimen: PBMCs from the stem cell graft donor, collected from the stem cell graft. This receptor was taken from a human donor who donated a stem cell graft to a child with acute myeloid leukemia. The CDR3: CSARDFRGVTGELFF. CDR3 nucleotides: TGCAGTGCTAGAGATTTCAGGGGTGTTACCGGGGAGCTGTTTTTT.